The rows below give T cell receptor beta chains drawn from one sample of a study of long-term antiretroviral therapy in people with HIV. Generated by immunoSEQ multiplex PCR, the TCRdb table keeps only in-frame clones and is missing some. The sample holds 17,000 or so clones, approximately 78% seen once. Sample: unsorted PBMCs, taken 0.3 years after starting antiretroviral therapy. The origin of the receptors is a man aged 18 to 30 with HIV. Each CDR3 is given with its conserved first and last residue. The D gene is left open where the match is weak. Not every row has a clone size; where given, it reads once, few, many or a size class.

CDR3 DNA: TGTGCCAGCAGTTACGCGGGACACTATGGCTACACCTTC
CDR3 protein: CASSYAGHYGYTF
J gene: TRBJ1-2
V gene: TRBV6-5
CDR3 length: 13
clone size: -
D gene: -

CDR3 DNA: TGTGCCAGCCTTCGACACTTCTGGTCTCAGCCCCAGCATTTT
CDR3 protein: CASLRHFWSQPQHF
J gene: TRBJ1-5
V gene: TRBV6-4
CDR3 length: 14
clone size: medium-sized
D gene: -

CDR3 DNA: TGTGCCAGCAGTTTATTGGGGGTAGAGAACACCGGGGAGCTGTTTTTT
CDR3 protein: CASSLLGVENTGELFF
J gene: TRBJ2-2
V gene: TRBV27
CDR3 length: 16
clone size: -
D gene: -

CDR3 DNA: TGTGCCATCAGTGCTACAGGGGATGGGGCCAACGTCCTGACTTTC
CDR3 protein: CAISATGDGANVLTF
J gene: TRBJ2-6
V gene: TRBV10-3
CDR3 length: 15
clone size: -
D gene: TRBD1

CDR3 DNA: TGTGCCAGCAGCTTGAGCCTCTCGGGGGACACTGAAGCTTTCTTT
CDR3 protein: CASSLSLSGDTEAFF
J gene: TRBJ1-1
V gene: TRBV5-6
CDR3 length: 15
clone size: few
D gene: -

CDR3 DNA: TGCGCCAGCAGCTGGACAGACCACACAGATACGCAGTATTTT
CDR3 protein: CASSWTDHTDTQYF
J gene: TRBJ2-3
V gene: TRBV5-1
CDR3 length: 14
clone size: -
D gene: -

CDR3 DNA: TGTGCCAGCAGCCTTCAAGAGGTGGGGGGCTACGGAGAGACCCAGTACTTC
CDR3 protein: CASSLQEVGGYGETQYF
J gene: TRBJ2-5
V gene: TRBV7-9
CDR3 length: 17
clone size: -
D gene: -

CDR3 DNA: TGCAGCGTTACCACGGACGCGGCTGGCAATCAGCCCCAGCATTTT
CDR3 protein: CSVTTDAAGNQPQHF
J gene: TRBJ1-5
V gene: TRBV29-1
CDR3 length: 15
clone size: -
D gene: -

CDR3 DNA: TGTGCCAGCAGCGCGACGGATGCCGATCAGCCCCAGCATTTT
CDR3 protein: CASSATDADQPQHF
J gene: TRBJ1-5
V gene: TRBV11-1
CDR3 length: 14
clone size: -
D gene: -

CDR3 DNA: TGTGCCAGCAGCTTATCGGACACCGGGGAGCTGTTTTTT
CDR3 protein: CASSLSDTGELFF
J gene: TRBJ2-2
V gene: TRBV7-9
CDR3 length: 13
clone size: -
D gene: -

CDR3 DNA: TGTGCCAGCAGTGACCACAGGGGGCAGCCCCAGCATTTT
CDR3 protein: CASSDHRGQPQHF
J gene: TRBJ1-5
V gene: TRBV2
CDR3 length: 13
clone size: once
D gene: TRBD1

CDR3 DNA: TGCAGCGTTGAACTAGCGGGGGCCGAGCAGTTCTTC
CDR3 protein: CSVELAGAEQFF
J gene: TRBJ2-1
V gene: TRBV29-1
CDR3 length: 12
clone size: -
D gene: TRBD2

CDR3 DNA: TGTGCCAGCGGGGGGACAGAAAACTCTGGAAACACCATATATTTT
CDR3 protein: CASGGTENSGNTIYF
J gene: TRBJ1-3
V gene: TRBV28
CDR3 length: 15
clone size: -
D gene: TRBD1

CDR3 DNA: TGTGCCAGCAGTGAACTAGCTTTCGATACGCAGTATTTT
CDR3 protein: CASSELAFDTQYF
J gene: TRBJ2-3
V gene: TRBV6-1
CDR3 length: 13
clone size: -
D gene: -

CDR3 DNA: TGTGCCAGCTCGGCTAGCGGGGGGATGGTCACCGGGGAGCTGTTTTTT
CDR3 protein: CASSASGGMVTGELFF
J gene: TRBJ2-2
V gene: TRBV7-2
CDR3 length: 16
clone size: -
D gene: TRBD2

CDR3 DNA: TGTGCCAGCAGTGCAGGGGAGCCAGCTAACTATGGCTACACCTTC
CDR3 protein: CASSAGEPANYGYTF
J gene: TRBJ1-2
V gene: TRBV28
CDR3 length: 15
clone size: -
D gene: -

CDR3 DNA: TGTGCCATCAGTGAAACGTCCTATAGCAATCAGCCCCAGCATTTT
CDR3 protein: CAISETSYSNQPQHF
J gene: TRBJ1-5
V gene: TRBV10-3
CDR3 length: 15
clone size: -
D gene: -

CDR3 DNA: TGTGCCAGCATGACCAGGACAGCTATCGATAATTCACCCCTCCACTTT
CDR3 protein: CASMTRTAIDNSPLHF
J gene: TRBJ1-6
V gene: TRBV6-6
CDR3 length: 16
clone size: -
D gene: -

CDR3 DNA: TGCGCCAGCAGCCCCAGGGCCCTAGCGGGCACAGATACGCAGTATTTT
CDR3 protein: CASSPRALAGTDTQYF
J gene: TRBJ2-3
V gene: TRBV4-1
CDR3 length: 16
clone size: -
D gene: TRBD2

CDR3 DNA: TGCGCCAGCAGCTTGGTGGGACCAAAGGGACCCAATGAGCAGTTCTTC
CDR3 protein: CASSLVGPKGPNEQFF
J gene: TRBJ2-1
V gene: TRBV5-1
CDR3 length: 16
clone size: -
D gene: -

CDR3 DNA: TGTGCCAGCAGCCCATCGGGGGGGATAGGCCAAGAGACCCAGTACTTC
CDR3 protein: CASSPSGGIGQETQYF
J gene: TRBJ2-5
V gene: TRBV5-4
CDR3 length: 16
clone size: -
D gene: TRBD2

CDR3 DNA: TGTGCCAGCAGCCCACCTTGGGGCAATCAGCCCCAGCATTTT
CDR3 protein: CASSPPWGNQPQHF
J gene: TRBJ1-5
V gene: TRBV7-8
CDR3 length: 14
clone size: -
D gene: -

CDR3 DNA: TGTGCCAGTAGTATATGGGCGGCCGAGCAGTTCTTC
CDR3 protein: CASSIWAAEQFF
J gene: TRBJ2-1
V gene: TRBV19
CDR3 length: 12
clone size: -
D gene: -